These 26 T cell receptor beta chains were sequenced from one sample in a study of cytomegalovirus exposure and HLA in healthy donors. In the PCR, 60 Vbeta and 13 Jbeta primers were used. Only in-frame clones appear in the TCRdb table, and some are missing; sequencing was by immunoSEQ multiplex PCR. The sample lists about 160,000 clones, roughly 79% occurring once. The material sequenced was PBMCs. These receptor sequences come from a woman aged 45-65 years in good health and CMV-seronegative.

V and J are TRBV9 and TRBJ1-1; no clear D. The germline V gene has CDR1 SGDLS and CDR2 YYNGEE. V was shortened by 3 bases and J by 5 bases, with 11 bases between the two germline ends. This CDR3 is built from 13 residues. DNA of the CDR3: TGTGCCAGCAGCGAGGGAGGTAGGACTGAAGCTTTCTTT. It translates to CASSEGGRTEAFF.

The rearrangement joins TRBV29-1 to TRBJ2-6; 11 bases map to TRBD1. CDR1 and CDR2 (germline): SQVTM, ANQGSEA. V lost 6 bases and J lost 0; bases outside the gene matches: 7. The CDR3 sequence is 17 residues long. The CDR3 DNA follows: TGCAGCGTGATTCCCGGGACAGGGGGCTCTGGGGCCAACGTCCTGACTTTC. This gives the protein CSVIPGTGGSGANVLTF.

The chain employs TRBV19 and TRBJ1-2; 8 bases fit TRBD1. With V trimmed by 3 bases and J by 1 base, 4 bases remained unmatched. The CDR3 loop spans 15 amino acids. Per germline, CDR1 LNHDA and CDR2 SQIVND (reference sequence). The CDR3 bases are TGTGCCAGTAGTATCAACAGGGGGATTAACTATGGCTACACCTTC. The encoded protein is CASSINRGINYGYTF.

The J gene is TRBJ2-1, the V gene TRBV6-1; 10 positions match TRBD1. V dropped 6 bases and J dropped 7; count of bases not matched to a gene: 9. This CDR3 spans 15 amino acids. CDR1 is MNHNS, CDR2 SASEGT, per germline. This CDR3 is CASSETGGRWNEQFF. The DNA of the CDR3 is TGTGCCAGCAGCGAGACAGGGGGCCGGTGGAATGAGCAGTTCTTC.

The chain uses TRBV28 and TRBJ1-1; D remains ambiguous. Looked up from germline, CDR1 is MDHEN and CDR2 is SYDVKM. The CDR3 loop spans 13 amino acids. V was clipped by 7 bases and J by 6 bases, with 15 bases between them. The CDR3 sequence: CASNLPFPAEAFF. CDR3 bases: TGTGCCAGCAACTTACCTTTTCCCGCTGAAGCTTTCTTT.

This clone came up a few times. The chain carries TRBV13 and TRBJ1-2; maybe TRBD1 (5 bases). The CDR3 extends over 14 amino acids. Trimming pared 4 bases from V and 4 bases from J, leaving 13 bases between. Germline V CDR1 and CDR2: PRHDT, FYEKMQ (reference sequence). CDR3 protein: CASSSRRGLYGYTF. DNA of the CDR3: TGTGCCAGCAGCTCAAGGAGGGGCCTCTATGGCTACACCTTC.

The chain joins TRBV5-4 to TRBJ1-2, with 10 bases matching TRBD1. The CDR3 spans 15 residues. Germline V CDR1 and CDR2: SGHNT, YYREEE (reference sequence). V shed 1 base and J 3 bases; nucleotides not matched to a gene: 3. The CDR3 here is CASSLPDRGDYGYTF. In DNA form, the CDR3 reads TGTGCCAGCAGCTTGCCGGACAGGGGGGACTATGGCTACACCTTC.

V is TRBV29-1 and J is TRBJ1-1; a weak D match, TRBD1 (6 bases). Germline lookup yields CDR1 SQVTM and CDR2 ANQGSEA. The germline V and J ends were trimmed by 2 bases and 4 bases, with 11 bases remaining between them. The length of the CDR3 is 13 residues. The chain's CDR3 is CSVETTGITEAFF. Written as DNA, the CDR3 is TGCAGCGTTGAAACCACAGGGATCACTGAAGCTTTCTTT. Drawing the rest from reference TRBV29-1 and TRBJ1-1, the complete variable domain is SAVISQKPSRDICQRGTSLTIQCQVDSQVTMMFWYRQQPGQSLTLIATANQGSEATYESGFVIDKFPISRPNLTFSTLTVSNMSPEDSSIYLCSVETTGITEAFFGQGTRLTVV.

This chain links TRBV19 with TRBJ2-3; D may be TRBD2 (6 bases). Germline V gene data show CDR1 as LNHDA and CDR2 as SQIVND (reference sequence). V lost 3 bases, J lost 3 bases, and 13 bases lay in between. The CDR3 sequence is 15 residues long. CDR3 in amino acids: CASSIRGISTDTQYF. CDR3 coding DNA: TGTGCCAGTAGTATCCGGGGGATTTCAACAGATACGCAGTATTTT.

The V gene is TRBV5-4, the J gene TRBJ1-5, with 7 bases fitting TRBD1. The length of the CDR3 is 18 residues. Trimming took 6 bases from V and 1 from J; bases not matched to a gene: 16. Germline V gene sequence: CDR1 SGHNT, CDR2 YYREEE (reference sequence). The CDR3 spells CASIKLVRQGSSNQPQHF. The CDR3, as DNA: TGTGCCAGCATCAAGCTTGTCCGACAGGGATCGAGCAATCAGCCCCAGCATTTT.

The chain couples TRBV28 to TRBJ1-3, with D uncertain. Germline V gives CDR1 MDHEN, CDR2 SYDVKM. Trimming removed 6 bases from V and 0 bases from J, with 21 bases in between. This CDR3 has 18 residues. CDR3 in DNA: TGTGCCAGCAGCTCCGAGGTAGAGGGTCCTAGCTCTGGAAACACCATATATTTT. This sequence encodes CASSSEVEGPSSGNTIYF.

This chain uses TRBV5-1 with TRBJ2-7; TRBD1 matches at 7 bases. Per germline, CDR1 SGHRS and CDR2 YFSETQ. V was pared by 0 bases and J by 3 bases, with 3 bases of the junction left unmatched. This CDR3 spans 14 amino acids. The CDR3 sequence: CASSLGQGVYEQYF. The DNA of the CDR3 is TGCGCCAGCAGCTTGGGGCAGGGGGTCTACGAGCAGTACTTC.

The V and J genes are TRBV4-2 and TRBJ1-5, with TRBD1 matching 9 bases. CDR3 length: 16 amino acids. J was trimmed by 5 bases and V by 2 bases; bases with no gene match: 7. Germline CDR1 reads LGHNA; CDR2 reads YNFKEQ. The CDR3 sequence: CASSQPGTGSDQPQHF. The CDR3 bases are TGTGCCAGCAGCCAACCAGGGACAGGGAGCGATCAGCCCCAGCATTTT.

This chain uses TRBV4-2 with TRBJ2-2; D not resolved. V lost 4 bases, J lost 1 base, and 10 bases lay in between. The CDR3 sequence is 15 residues long. CDR1 is LGHNA, CDR2 YNFKEQ, per germline. CDR3: CASSRVVGNTGELFF. Here the CDR3 DNA reads TGTGCCAGCAGCCGAGTTGTCGGGAACACCGGGGAGCTGTTTTTT.

This rearrangement joins TRBV4-3 to TRBJ2-3; 9 bases fit TRBD2. Germline V gives CDR1 LGHNA, CDR2 YSLEER. The CDR3 runs to 15 residues. V was pared by 0 bases and J by 3 bases, with 1 base of the junction left unmatched. The CDR3 DNA reads as TGCGCCAGCAGCCAAGATCTAGCGGGGACAGATACGCAGTATTTT. Amino acid sequence: CASSQDLAGTDTQYF.

The rearrangement links TRBV5-1 to TRBJ1-1; 8 bases are shared with TRBD1. Germline V gene sequence: CDR1 SGHRS, CDR2 YFSETQ. V trimming: 6 bases; J trimming: 2 bases; junction bases outside the gene matches: 9. The CDR3 is 15 residues long. The CDR3 here is CASTSQGAVNTEAFF. CDR3 DNA: TGCGCCAGCACCTCCCAGGGGGCGGTTAACACTGAAGCTTTCTTT.

This chain joins TRBV29-1 and TRBJ2-5; 7 positions agree with TRBD1. This CDR3 spans 12 amino acids. With V trimmed by 6 bases and J by 5 bases, 6 bases remained unmatched. Germline CDR1 SQVTM, CDR2 ANQGSEA. For the CDR3, the DNA is TGCAGCGTGACAGGGTTGGGGGAGACCCAGTACTTC. Its translation is CSVTGLGETQYF.

This chain connects TRBV11-2 to TRBJ1-1; possibly TRBD1 for D (5 bases). CDR1 and CDR2 (germline): SGHAT, FQNNGV. There are 13 residues in the CDR3. Trimming took 5 bases from V and 4 from J, leaving 11 bases between them. CDR3 residues: CASSGVGGTEAFF. Here the CDR3 DNA reads TGTGCCAGCAGCGGGGTGGGGGGCACTGAAGCTTTCTTT. Complete variable domain (other parts from reference TRBV11-2 and TRBJ1-1): EAGVAQSPRYKIIEKRQSVAFWCNPISGHATLYWYQQILGQGPKLLIQFQNNGVVDDSQLPKDRFSAERLKGVDSTLKIQPAKLEDSAVYLCASSGVGGTEAFFGQGTRLTVV.

This clone has just a few counts. The J gene is TRBJ2-1, the V gene TRBV4-2; 11 nucleotides align to TRBD1. The germline gives CDR1 LGHNA, CDR2 YNFKEQ. With 4 bases clipped from V and 6 bases from J, the junction kept 2 bases outside the gene matches. This CDR3 is built from 14 residues. The DNA of the CDR3 is TGTGCCAGCAGCCCGGGACAGGGGGGCAATGAGCAGTTCTTC. It translates to CASSPGQGGNEQFF.

This chain joins TRBV13 and TRBJ1-6; D might be TRBD1 (5 bases). CDR1 is PRHDT, CDR2 FYEKMQ, per germline (reference sequence). The CDR3 has 16 amino acids. V lost 4 bases and J lost 8, with 18 bases in between. In nucleotides, the CDR3 is TGTGCCAGCAGCTCAAAAGGAGAGACAGTTTATTCACCCCTCCACTTT. It codes for CASSSKGETVYSPLHF.

The chain uses TRBV15 and TRBJ1-1; tentatively, D is TRBD1 (6 bases). V was shortened by 1 base and J by 8 bases, with 17 bases between the two germline ends. The CDR3 sequence is 15 residues long. Germline V gene data show CDR1 as LNHNV and CDR2 as YYDKDF (reference sequence). CDR3 sequence (DNA): TGTGCCACCAGCAGAGCAGACGGACAGTTGATAGAAGCTTTCTTT. Amino acid sequence: CATSRADGQLIEAFF.

V is TRBV29-1 and J is TRBJ1-1; perhaps TRBD1 as D (6 bases). Germline CDR1 and CDR2: SQVTM and ANQGSEA. CDR3 length equals 12 residues. V lost 8 bases, J lost 1 base, and 11 bases lay in between. Here the CDR3 reads CSFSTGNTEAFF. The CDR3 region has the DNA TGCAGCTTTTCGACAGGGAACACTGAAGCTTTCTTT.

This chain links TRBV7-2 with TRBJ2-5; 15 nucleotides agree with TRBD2. The CDR3 spans 19 residues. Germline V gives CDR1 SGHTA, CDR2 FQGNSA. Unmatched junction bases numbered 12, after V lost 2 bases and J lost 5 bases. The CDR3 loop reads CASSLSLGGLAGGGETQYF. The DNA for the CDR3 is TGTGCCAGCAGCTTATCACTTGGGGGACTAGCGGGGGGTGGGGAGACCCAGTACTTC.

The chain is built from TRBV14 and TRBJ1-4; the D gene is possibly TRBD1 (6 bases). Trimming took off 4 bases at V and 6 bases at J, with 18 bases between the two ends. From germline, CDR1 is SGHDN and CDR2 FVKESK. CDR3 length: 16 residues. CDR3 protein: CASSRTESRYYEKLFF. CDR3 DNA sequence: TGTGCCAGCAGCCGGACAGAATCGAGGTATTATGAAAAACTGTTTTTT.

This clone turned up a few times. This chain uses TRBV11-2 with TRBJ1-2; D is possibly TRBD1 (5 bases). In germline, CDR1 is SGHAT, CDR2 FQNNGV. V lost 4 bases and J 4 bases, leaving 13 bases between the germline ends. The CDR3 has 14 amino acids. The CDR3 sequence is CASSSFQGIYGYTF. Here the CDR3 DNA reads TGTGCCAGCAGCTCATTCCAGGGAATCTATGGCTACACCTTC.

This chain joins TRBV19 and TRBJ1-1, with a possible D match to TRBD1 (5 bases). CDR3 size: 13 residues. CDR1 LNHDA and CDR2 SQIVND come from the germline V gene (reference sequence). Trimming shortened V by 5 bases and J by 2 bases, and 9 bases separated the two germline ends. The CDR3 nucleotides read TGTGCCAGTAGTTCCCAGGGTAACACTGAAGCTTTCTTT. As protein: CASSSQGNTEAFF. The variable domain in full, with the rest retrieved from reference TRBV19 and TRBJ1-1, is DGGITQSPKYLFRKEGQNVTLSCEQNLNHDAMYWYRQDPGQGLRLIYYSQIVNDFQKGDIAEGYSVSREKKESFPLTVTSAQKNPTAFYLCASSSQGNTEAFFGQGTRLTVV.